Below, 18 T cell receptor beta chains from the same sample are listed, as sequenced in a study of ipilimumab plus nivolumab after autologous stem cell transplantation. Assay: immunoSEQ multiplex PCR; the TCRdb copy retains only in-frame clones and omits some. The table lists 6,000 to 6,500 clones, 75% to 90% of them singletons. The sample here was PBMCs, taken in a trial of ipilimumab plus nivolumab as post-transplant consolidation. Receptors originate from a female donor with multiple myeloma.

This clone was counted a single time. The J gene is TRBJ1-1, the V gene TRBV7-8; TRBD1 might be the D (5 bases). V shed 5 bases and J shed 11 bases, with 15 bases lying between them. The CDR3 has 12 amino acids. Germline-derived CDR1 and CDR2 are SGHVS and FQNEAQ. CDR3 in amino acids: CASSREGLGAFF. The CDR3 coding sequence is TGTGCCAGCAGCCGAGAGGGACTTGGTGCTTTCTTT. The full variable domain, in which reference TRBV7-8 and TRBJ1-1 provide the parts outside the CDR3, is GAGVSQSPRYKVAKRGQDVALRCDPISGHVSLFWYQQALGQGPEFLTYFQNEAQLDKSGLPSDRFFAERPEGSVSTLKIQRTQQEDSAVYLCASSREGLGAFFGQGTRLTVV.

V and J are TRBV19 and TRBJ2-1; no firm D call. Germline V gene lookup returns CDR1 LNHDA and CDR2 SQIVND (reference sequence). V was trimmed by 3 bases and J by 0 bases, leaving 9 bases between them. This CDR3 is built from 15 residues. CDR3 in amino acids: CASSMRRNSYNEQFF. For the CDR3, the DNA is TGTGCCAGTAGTATGCGACGGAACTCCTACAATGAGCAGTTCTTC.

The chain employs TRBV12-5 and TRBJ2-1, with TRBD2 identical over 8 bases. The CDR3 consists of 15 residues. Per germline, CDR1 LGHNT and CDR2 FRNRAP. Trimming cost V 9 bases and J 3 bases; bases outside gene matches: 10. CDR3 DNA: TGTGCTAGCGCTTTGCGGGGGGAAAGCTACAATGAGCAGTTCTTC. As protein: CASALRGESYNEQFF.

The chain carries TRBV4-3 and TRBJ2-1; D call uncertain. CDR1 is LGHNA, CDR2 YSLEER, per germline. This CDR3 has 11 amino acids. V was cut by 5 bases and J by 4 bases, with 3 bases left in between. The CDR3 loop is CASSGYNEQFF. The CDR3 nucleotides read TGCGCCAGCAGCGGATACAATGAGCAGTTCTTC.

This chain uses TRBV27 with TRBJ2-2; 7 nucleotides match TRBD1. V gave up 7 bases and J gave up 6 bases; unmatched junction bases: 5. Per germline, CDR1 MNHEY and CDR2 SMNVEV (reference sequence). This CDR3 spans 13 amino acids. CDR3 protein: CASNTGVAGELFF. Here the CDR3 DNA reads TGTGCCAGCAATACAGGGGTGGCCGGGGAGCTGTTTTTT.

This chain connects TRBV13 to TRBJ2-7; 11 nucleotides match TRBD1. The V segment lost 5 bases and the J segment 2 bases; nucleotides outside the gene matches: 11. This CDR3 contains 17 residues. Germline V CDR1 and CDR2: PRHDT, FYEKMQ (reference sequence). CDR3 nucleotide sequence: TGTGCCAGCAGCCCAACCTCTTCGGGACAGGGGGCCTACGAGCAGTACTTC. It translates to CASSPTSSGQGAYEQYF.

This clone was found a few times. Different DNA sequences within this sample yield the same CDR3. The V and J genes are TRBV7-2 and TRBJ1-1; D ambiguous. The CDR3 is 13 residues long. The V and J ends lost 0 bases and 1 base respectively, with 3 bases between them. CDR1 SGHTA and CDR2 FQGNSA come from the germline V gene. The CDR3 loop is CASSLAPNTEAFF. As DNA, the CDR3 is TGTGCCAGCAGCTTAGCTCCGAACACTGAAGCTTTCTTT.

This chain links TRBV30 with TRBJ1-5; no firm D call. This CDR3 comprises 13 residues. V was pared by 3 bases and J by 7 bases, with 13 bases between. From germline, CDR1 is GTSNPN and CDR2 SVGIG (reference sequence). The CDR3 nucleotides are TGTGCCTGGAGCCCCTTCGGCCGCCAGCCCCAGCATTTT. This gives the protein CAWSPFGRQPQHF.

The chain carries TRBV19 and TRBJ2-3; 8 bases agree with TRBD2. The CDR3 length is 15 residues. V shed 0 bases, J shed 3 bases, and the junction held 2 bases outside the gene matches. Germline-derived CDR1 and CDR2 are LNHDA and SQIVND (reference sequence). The chain's CDR3 is CASSIEAGVTDTQYF. CDR3 in DNA: TGTGCCAGTAGTATAGAAGCGGGAGTTACAGATACGCAGTATTTT.

V usage is TRBV7-3 and J usage is TRBJ1-1; D gene ambiguous. The CDR3 spans 14 residues. CDR1 is SGHTA and CDR2 is FQGTGA in the germline V gene. Trimming pared 0 bases from V and 0 bases from J, leaving 5 bases between. The CDR3 is CASSLTSMNTEAFF. CDR3 sequence (DNA): TGTGCCAGCAGCTTAACTAGTATGAACACTGAAGCTTTCTTT.

The rearrangement joins TRBV19 to TRBJ1-1; D uncertain. The germline V gene encodes CDR1 LNHDA and CDR2 SQIVND (reference sequence). V was shortened by 3 bases and J by 7 bases, with 12 bases between the two germline ends. The CDR3 consists of 13 residues. The chain's CDR3 is CASSIRAGLEAFF. The CDR3, as DNA: TGTGCCAGTAGTATCCGTGCCGGGCTTGAAGCTTTCTTT.

This rearrangement joins TRBV19 to TRBJ1-5, with unresolved D. Trimming took off 3 bases at V and 6 bases at J, with 6 bases between the two ends. CDR1 and CDR2 from the germline V gene are LNHDA and SQIVND (reference sequence). This CDR3 comprises 12 residues. CDR3: CASSIGLQPQHF. The CDR3 bases are TGTGCCAGTAGTATCGGGCTTCAGCCCCAGCATTTT. Together with reference TRBV19 and TRBJ1-5, the CDR3 gives the full variable domain: DGGITQSPKYLFRKEGQNVTLSCEQNLNHDAMYWYRQDPGQGLRLIYYSQIVNDFQKGDIAEGYSVSREKKESFPLTVTSAQKNPTAFYLCASSIGLQPQHFGDGTRLSIL.

The rearrangement links TRBV28 to TRBJ1-4; 7 nucleotides align to TRBD1. The V and J ends lost 2 bases and 3 bases, in that order; junction bases with no gene match: 3. Germline CDR1 MDHEN, CDR2 SYDVKM. The CDR3 loop spans 15 amino acids. The CDR3 protein is CASSLRTGANEKLFF. DNA for the CDR3: TGTGCCAGCAGTTTAAGAACAGGGGCTAATGAAAAACTGTTTTTT.

The genes are TRBV10-3 and TRBJ1-2; D remains ambiguous. Trimming removed 0 bases at V and 3 bases at J, with 8 bases between. The CDR3 sequence is 14 residues long. Germline V CDR1 and CDR2: ENHRY, SYGVKD. CDR3 in amino acids: CAISESGRDYGYTF. DNA for the CDR3: TGTGCCATCAGTGAGTCGGGGAGGGACTATGGCTACACCTTC.

This chain uses TRBV7-6 with TRBJ1-6, with TRBD1 matching 11 bases. With 2 bases clipped from V and 8 bases from J, the junction kept 8 bases outside the gene matches. This CDR3 spans 17 amino acids. In germline, CDR1 is SGHVS, CDR2 FNYEAQ. The DNA of the CDR3 is TGTGCCAGCAGCTTAATCGGCCCGGGACAGGGGGATTCACCCCTCCACTTT. It codes for CASSLIGPGQGDSPLHF.

The V call is TRBV18, the J call TRBJ2-1, with TRBD2 identical over 11 bases. Unmatched junction bases numbered 6, after V lost 4 bases and J lost 7 bases. The CDR3 length is 15 residues. Germline V lookup: CDR1 KGHSH, CDR2 LQKENI. This chain's CDR3 is CASSQTSGMQNEQFF. The CDR3 DNA reads TGTGCCAGCTCACAGACTAGCGGGATGCAAAATGAGCAGTTCTTC. The full variable domain, its missing parts supplied by reference TRBV18 and TRBJ2-1, is NAGVMQNPRHLVRRRGQEARLRCSPMKGHSHVYWYRQLPEEGLKFMVYLQKENIIDESGMPKERFSAEFPKEGPSILRIQQVVRGDSAAYFCASSQTSGMQNEQFFGPGTRLTVL.

The rearrangement links TRBV28 to TRBJ2-3; D is tentatively TRBD1 or TRBD2 (6 bases each). The CDR3 is 16 amino acids. The germline V and J ends were trimmed by 5 bases and 4 bases, with 19 bases remaining between them. Per the germline V gene, CDR1 is MDHEN and CDR2 is SYDVKM. The DNA of the CDR3 is TGTGCCAGCAGTCCGCGGGACAAACCAGGGCCAGATACGCAGTATTTT. Translating it yields CASSPRDKPGPDTQYF.

V gene TRBV27 combines with J gene TRBJ2-7, with 7 bases aligning to TRBD2. Per the germline V gene, CDR1 is MNHEY and CDR2 is SMNVEV (reference sequence). The CDR3 has 17 residues. J lost 2 bases, V lost 5 bases, and 15 bases had no gene match. In nucleotides, the CDR3 is TGTGCCAGCAGTCGAATGCTTCCTAGCGGAGTCACCTACGAGCAGTACTTC. Translated, it gives CASSRMLPSGVTYEQYF.